This is a list of T cell receptor beta chains from one sample in a study of CD8 T cells in ankylosing spondylitis. Each CDR3 protein is one row after TCRdb ran MiXCR on the 5' RACE reads. Of some 87,000 distinct CDR3 sequences detected, 27% appear once; the ten largest clones hold roughly three fifths. The sequenced sample consisted of blood, either unsorted or a sorted T cell fraction (not recorded which). The receptors come from a male donor with ankylosing spondylitis or in good health (not recorded which). The CDR3 runs from the conserved cysteine through the conserved F or W. A D gene is named only where the DNA matches it firmly. The size field is filled for only some rows; it gives once, few, many or a size class.

-	TRBV7-2	-	TRBJ2-5	CASSLGLTRRETQYF	TGTGCCAGCAGCTTAGGCCTAACCCGTCGAGAGACCCAGTACTTC
-	TRBV5-5	-	TRBJ2-7	CASSPISLYEQYF	TGTGCCAGCAGCCCCATCTCACTTTACGAGCAGTACTTC
-	TRBV7-2	-	TRBJ1-4	CASSPTATGNEKLFF	TGTGCCAGCAGCCCGACAGCCACGGGTAATGAAAAACTGTTTTTT
-	TRBV7-2	-	TRBJ2-4	CASSLVGSAADPIQYF	TGTGCCAGCAGCTTAGTCGGGTCGGCCGCGGACCCGATTCAGTACTTC
few	TRBV9	TRBD1	TRBJ1-1	CASSPRQGKEAFF	TGTGCCAGCAGCCCCCGACAGGGGAAAGAAGCTTTCTTT
once	TRBV18	TRBD1	TRBJ1-1	CASSPGDRVDTEAFF	TGTGCCAGCTCACCAGGGGACAGGGTCGACACTGAAGCTTTCTTT
few	TRBV20-1	TRBD2	TRBJ2-1	CSARAILAGGYNEQFF	TGCAGTGCTAGAGCAATACTAGCGGGAGGATACAATGAGCAGTTCTTC
-	TRBV18	-	TRBJ2-5	CASSPERPRETQYF	TGTGCCAGCTCACCGGAGCGGCCTCGGGAGACCCAGTACTTC
-	TRBV6-5	-	TRBJ1-1	CASSYFSSLARHPEVFF	TGTGCCAGCAGTTATTTTTCTTCCCTGGCCCGCCACCCTGAAGTTTTCTTT
-	TRBV20-1	-	TRBJ2-1	CSARTVNEQFF	TGCAGTGCTAGGACGGTCAATGAGCAGTTCTTC
few	TRBV5-1	TRBD2	TRBJ2-3	CASSLTSGSTDTQYF	TGCGCCAGCAGCTTGACTAGCGGGAGCACAGATACGCAGTATTTT
-	TRBV29-1	TRBD2	TRBJ2-1	CSARLAGAANEQFF	TGCAGCGCAAGACTAGCGGGAGCGGCGAATGAGCAGTTCTTC
-	TRBV7-2	-	TRBJ1-4	CASSLLSGFSTNEKLFF	TGTGCCAGCAGCTTACTTTCGGGATTTTCAACTAATGAAAAACTGTTTTTT
-	TRBV29-1	-	TRBJ2-2	CSVEEVQGTGELFF	TGCAGCGTTGAAGAAGTCCAGGGCACCGGGGAGCTGTTTTTT
-	TRBV5-1	-	TRBJ2-5	CASSPGGSFGGQETQYF	TGCGCCAGCAGCCCCGGTGGGAGTTTTGGCGGGCAAGAGACCCAGTACTTC
few	TRBV6-1	-	TRBJ2-7	CASSEAAGRIYEQYF	TGTGCCAGCAGTGAAGCGGCAGGGCGGATCTACGAGCAGTACTTC
-	TRBV3-1	TRBD2	TRBJ2-7	CASSQGVRLAGDEQYF	TGTGCCAGCAGCCAAGGCGTTCGGCTAGCGGGAGACGAGCAGTACTTC
few	TRBV7-9	-	TRBJ1-5	CASSPTEGGSQPQHF	TGTGCCAGCAGCCCGACAGAGGGAGGTAGTCAGCCCCAGCATTTT
few	TRBV7-6	TRBD1	TRBJ1-2	CASSHLAYIFGTDSKAGYGYTF	TGTGCCAGCAGCCACCTAGCTTATATTTTCGGGACAGATTCAAAAGCGGGCTATGGCTACACCTTC
-	TRBV12-3/TRBV12-4	-	TRBJ1-5	CASSSGTLGQPQHF	TGTGCCAGCAGTTCCGGGACGTTAGGGCAGCCCCAGCATTTT